The 6 T cell receptor beta chains listed next were all sequenced from one sample in a study of shared clonotypes between healthy human individuals (dated by TCRdb to the early 2020s). The library relied on the immunoSEQ multiplex PCR assay. TCRdb re-hosts the immuneACCESS table, in-frame sequences only. Its copies lack some clones; in the studies checked, an unresolved V gene accounts for under half of them, and the cause for the rest is not known. The sample contains 200,000 to 250,000 clones, 65% of them found a single time. Over 8.5% of the sample belongs to the ten largest clones. The sample comprised memory CD4+ T cells sorted from blood. The sample's cell subset or site label, in plain terms: CD45RA-negative fraction. These receptors were taken from a man aged 25 to 40 in good health.

The V call is TRBV5-1, the J call TRBJ2-5, with 7 bases that match TRBD1. Germline V gives CDR1 SGHRS, CDR2 YFSETQ. V lost 2 bases, J lost 2 bases, and 6 bases stayed unmatched. The CDR3 totals 15 residues. In nucleotides, the CDR3 is TGCGCCAGCAGCTTACAGGGGTCCCCACAAGAGACCCAGTACTTC. It translates to CASSLQGSPQETQYF.

The CDR3: CSVEVRLADTEQFF. The CDR3 bases are TGCAGCGTTGAAGTTCGGCTAGCGGACACTGAGCAGTTCTTC. J is TRBJ2-1 and V is TRBV29-1; 7 bases are shared with TRBD2. Germline-derived CDR1 and CDR2 are SQVTM and ANQGSEA. With V trimmed by 1 base and J by 9 bases, 9 bases remained unmatched. This CDR3 spans 14 amino acids.

This clone was counted between two and nine times. The sample holds other DNA sequences that translate to the same CDR3. The V and J genes are TRBV6-5 and TRBJ2-7; TRBD1 matches at 11 bases. V was pared by 2 bases and J by 3 bases, with 0 bases of the junction left unmatched. Germline-derived CDR1 and CDR2 are MNHEY and SVGAGI. The CDR3 runs 14 residues. CDR3 nucleotide sequence: TGTGCCAGCAGTTACGGGACAGGGGGCTACGAGCAGTACTTC. Protein: CASSYGTGGYEQYF.

The genes are TRBV6-1 and TRBJ1-4; 9 bases map to TRBD1. The germline V gene has CDR1 MNHNS and CDR2 SASEGT. The CDR3 has 18 amino acids. The V gene end was trimmed by 2 bases and the J gene end by 7 bases; junction bases not matched to a gene: 14. The CDR3 coding sequence is TGTGCCAGCAGTGAATCCGAACAGGGGGCGACCTTAGGTGAAAAACTGTTTTTT. Its translation: CASSESEQGATLGEKLFF.

This clone showed up just a few times. V usage is TRBV7-2 and J usage is TRBJ1-4; D call uncertain. The CDR3 is 19 residues long. Germline CDR1 SGHTA, CDR2 FQGNSA. V dropped 0 bases and J dropped 0 bases, with 17 bases sitting between them. The CDR3 nucleotides are TGTGCCAGCAGCTTAGCATCAGTGGGCAGATTTTCAACTAATGAAAAACTGTTTTTT. Translated: CASSLASVGRFSTNEKLFF.

In its sample, this clone was seen many times. J is TRBJ1-2 and V is TRBV4-3; no reliable D call. V was trimmed by 0 bases and J by 5 bases, leaving 10 bases between them. Germline CDR1 LGHNA, CDR2 YSLEER. This CDR3 is 14 amino acids long. The CDR3 region is CASSQDLEGYGYTF. In nucleotides, the CDR3 is TGCGCCAGCAGCCAAGATCTTGAGGGATATGGCTACACCTTC.